This T cell receptor beta chain was found in a study of T cells in Graves' hyperthyroidism and ophthalmopathy. This clonotype was counted many times. Using RNA transcripts as the source, TCR beta CDR3 regions were amplified. A set of HTBI primers served as the primers for a first-round RT-PCR of the TCR CDR3. TCRdb re-analysed the multiplex PCR reads in MiXCR, keeping a single row per CDR3 protein. The top ten clones hold 7% to 9% of a sample with about 600,000 distinct CDR3 sequences, more than 13% of them seen once. Trimming left V 3 bases short and J 7 bases short, with 9 bases between. Per the germline V gene, CDR1 is MDHEN and CDR2 is SYDVKM. This CDR3 contains 13 residues.

The chain links TRBV28 to TRBJ2-2; no clear D gene. The TCR originated in a young woman with Graves' ophthalmopathy. The specimen sequenced was blood. The CDR3 nucleotides read TGTGCCAGCAGTTTGGCGCTTATCGGGGAGCTGTTTTTT. Translation: CASSLALIGELFF.